These 15 T cell receptor beta chains were all obtained from the same sample, sequenced in a study of blood T cell repertoires in COVID-19. Sequenced by immunoSEQ multiplex PCR; TCRdb stores in-frame clones only, minus some. The table lists approximately 300,000 clones, about nine tenths of them singletons. The sequencing input was peripheral blood. The receptors shown here come from a woman aged 25 to 39 with COVID-19, enrolled during active disease.

V gene TRBV9 combines with J gene TRBJ2-1, with 7 bases fitting TRBD2. This CDR3 has 18 amino acids. Germline V gene sequence: CDR1 SGDLS, CDR2 YYNGEE. Germline trimming cut 0 bases from V and 8 bases from J; bases unmatched to any gene: 17. CDR3 in DNA: TGTGCCAGCAGCGTAGGCGAGTTTCGGATGGGGGGGAGGGATGAGCAGTTCTTC. Protein sequence: CASSVGEFRMGGRDEQFF.

The J gene is TRBJ1-1, the V gene TRBV6-1, with 7 bases fitting TRBD1. J lost 11 bases, V lost 0 bases, and 9 bases had no gene match. CDR1 MNHNS and CDR2 SASEGT come from the germline V gene. This CDR3 is built from 14 residues. Here the CDR3 DNA reads TGTGCCAGCAGTGAAGCCGGAGGGACAGTTTATGCTTTCTTT. It codes for CASSEAGGTVYAFF.

Turning to this clone: This CDR3 is also generated by other DNA sequences in the sample. J is TRBJ1-6 and V is TRBV28; the D is unclear. This CDR3 comprises 11 residues. Trimming removed 6 bases at V and 7 bases at J, with 4 bases between. Germline V gene sequence: CDR1 MDHEN, CDR2 SYDVKM. This chain's CDR3 is CASSRNSPLHF. The DNA for the CDR3 is TGTGCCAGCAGCAGGAATTCACCCCTCCACTTT.

This rearrangement joins TRBV5-1 to TRBJ2-7; possible D gene TRBD2, 5 bases. The CDR3 loop spans 13 amino acids. The germline CDR1 and CDR2 sequences are SGHRS and YFSETQ. V was trimmed by 1 base and J by 4 bases, leaving 9 bases between them. CDR3 sequence: CASSLSGLYEQYF. CDR3 DNA sequence: TGCGCCAGCAGCTTGAGCGGTCTGTACGAGCAGTACTTC.

The chain employs TRBV11-2 and TRBJ2-2; the D gene is possibly TRBD2 (6 bases). V was shortened by 6 bases and J by 7 bases, with 6 bases between the two germline ends. This CDR3 spans 11 amino acids. Germline V gene lookup returns CDR1 SGHAT and CDR2 FQNNGV. CDR3 residues: CASRGGGELFF. CDR3 DNA: TGTGCCAGCAGGGGGGGCGGGGAGCTGTTTTTT.

The V gene is TRBV7-6, the J gene TRBJ2-7, with TRBD1 as a possible D gene (5 bases). Germline V gene data show CDR1 as SGHVS and CDR2 as FNYEAQ. This CDR3 has 15 amino acids. Between the trimmed V and J ends, which lost 2 bases and 2 bases, there was a span of 13 bases. CDR3 bases: TGTGCCAGCAGCTTAATGGGTAGGGGTCCCTACGAGCAGTACTTC. Translated, it gives CASSLMGRGPYEQYF.

This clone was seen at least ten times. This sequence joins TRBV4-3 and TRBJ1-6, with 8 bases identical to TRBD1. The CDR3 consists of 14 residues. Per germline, CDR1 LGHNA and CDR2 YSLEER. The junction had 5 bases not matched to a gene; V was cut back by 3 bases and J by 10 bases. This CDR3 reads CASSQTGAGSPLHF. The DNA for the CDR3 is TGCGCCAGCAGCCAGACAGGGGCAGGGTCACCCCTCCACTTT.

V gene TRBV6-5 combines with J gene TRBJ2-3; D not resolved. The germline V gene has CDR1 MNHEY and CDR2 SVGAGI. CDR3 size: 13 residues. V gave up 8 bases and J gave up 0 bases, with 9 bases separating them. The CDR3 sequence: CASLSPSTDTQYF. DNA for the CDR3: TGTGCCAGCCTTAGCCCTAGCACAGATACGCAGTATTTT.

The chain's CDR3 is CASSLPQGGTDTQYF. The CDR3 DNA is TGTGCCAGCAGCTTACCACAGGGGGGAACAGATACGCAGTATTTT. The V and J genes are TRBV7-9 and TRBJ2-3, with 8 bases aligning to TRBD1. This CDR3 comprises 15 residues. Germline trimming cut 2 bases from V and 3 bases from J; bases unmatched to any gene: 4. Germline loops: CDR1 SEHNR, CDR2 FQNEAQ (reference sequence).

The J gene is TRBJ2-3, the V gene TRBV2; the D is unclear. CDR1 SNHLY and CDR2 FYNNEI come from the germline V gene. V was pared by 2 bases and J by 6 bases, with 3 bases between. The CDR3 loop spans 11 amino acids. CDR3 DNA: TGTGCCAGCAGTGAACGGGATACGCAGTATTTT. This encodes CASSERDTQYF.

The chain uses TRBV3-1 (or the pseudogene TRBV3-2) and TRBJ1-5, with 8 bases matching TRBD1. With V trimmed by 2 bases and J by 7 bases, 4 bases remained unmatched. Germline CDR1 LGHDT, CDR2 YNNKEL (reference sequence). The CDR3 contains 14 residues. CDR3 nucleotide sequence: TGTGCCAGCAGCCAATCAGGGGGCGGGCAGCCCCAGCATTTT. Its protein product is CASSQSGGGQPQHF.

The chain uses TRBV19 and TRBJ2-7, with 12 bases that match TRBD1. V was clipped by 5 bases and J by 3 bases; unmatched bases: 5. This CDR3 has 15 amino acids. Looked up from germline, CDR1 is LNHDA and CDR2 is SQIVND (reference sequence). This CDR3 reads CASSPGQGALYEQYF. CDR3 coding DNA: TGTGCCAGTAGTCCGGGACAGGGGGCCCTCTACGAGCAGTACTTC.

The chain couples TRBV9 to TRBJ2-4, with TRBD2 matching 10 bases. The J segment lost 9 bases and the V segment lost 4 bases, leaving 19 bases of the junction unmatched. Germline CDR1 and CDR2: SGDLS and YYNGEE. This CDR3 region has 18 residues. CDR3 sequence: CASSPSPGASGRISIQYF. The CDR3 region has the DNA TGTGCCAGCAGCCCGTCCCCTGGGGCTAGCGGGAGAATCAGCATTCAGTACTTC.

The rearrangement links TRBV25-1 to TRBJ1-3; D not resolved. The V end lost 1 base, the J end lost 2 bases, and 3 bases lay between the germline ends. Germline CDR1 is MGHDK and CDR2 is SYGVNS. The CDR3 runs 13 residues. CDR3 nucleotide sequence: TGTGCCAGCAGTGAATTAGCTGGAAACACCATATATTTT. This sequence encodes CASSELAGNTIYF.

The genes are TRBV6-5 and TRBJ2-7, with a possible D match to TRBD2 (5 bases). V dropped 6 bases and J dropped 0 bases, with 12 bases sitting between them. Germline assignment: CDR1 MNHEY and CDR2 SVGAGI. The CDR3 contains 14 residues. CDR3 region: CASSVGVSSYEQYF. The CDR3 bases are TGTGCCAGCAGCGTCGGGGTGAGCTCCTACGAGCAGTACTTC.